What follows are 7 T cell receptor beta chains derived from one specimen sequenced in a study of T cells after yellow fever vaccination. TCRdb reprocessed the 5' RACE reads with MiXCR, giving one entry per CDR3 protein. The sample has about 510,000 distinct CDR3 sequences, about a fifth seen once. The source material was PBMCs, sampled around 3 weeks after the first yellow fever vaccination. Receptor source: a man between 18 and 29 years old who received the YFV17D yellow fever vaccine.

This clonotype was recorded a few times. The rearrangement links TRBV12-3 or TRBV12-4 to TRBJ2-3; D gene uncertain. Trimming shortened V by 6 bases and J by 5 bases, and 15 bases separated the two germline ends. This CDR3 is 14 amino acids long. CDR3 DNA: TGTGCCAGCAGGAGTTCCCGGGCCGAAGATACGCAGTATTTT. It codes for CASRSSRAEDTQYF.

The V call is TRBV5-1, the J call TRBJ2-3; D is uncertain. Trimming removed 2 bases from V and 4 bases from J, with 11 bases in between. The CDR3 contains 14 residues. Germline V gene sequence: CDR1 SGHRS, CDR2 YFSETQ. The CDR3: CASSLGHVADTQYF. The CDR3 bases are TGCGCCAGCAGCTTAGGCCACGTCGCAGATACGCAGTATTTT.

This clonotype is medium-sized within its sample. The V gene is TRBV4-2, the J gene TRBJ2-1; TRBD1 aligns across 11 bases. In germline, CDR1 is LGHNA, CDR2 YNFKEQ. The V segment lost 0 bases and the J segment 8 bases; nucleotides outside the gene matches: 6. This CDR3 has 16 amino acids. CDR3 amino acids: CASSQDVGTGGHEQFF. CDR3 nucleotides: TGTGCCAGCAGCCAAGATGTAGGGACAGGGGGGCATGAGCAGTTCTTC.

The V call is TRBV7-6, the J call TRBJ2-5; D may be TRBD1 (5 bases). CDR1 is SGHVS and CDR2 is FNYEAQ in the germline V gene. The V and J ends lost 0 bases and 2 bases respectively, with 13 bases between them. The CDR3 spans 16 residues. CDR3 amino acids: CASSLAWGRVQETQYF. DNA of the CDR3: TGTGCCAGCAGCTTAGCATGGGGCAGGGTGCAAGAGACCCAGTACTTC.

This chain uses TRBV12-3 or TRBV12-4 with TRBJ2-3; the D is unclear. CDR3 size: 12 residues. The V and J ends lost 2 bases and 6 bases respectively, with 6 bases between them. The CDR3 region is CASSLSYDTQYF. The CDR3, as DNA: TGTGCCAGCAGTTTAAGTTACGATACGCAGTATTTT.

This clonotype was observed many times. The rearrangement joins TRBV2 to TRBJ2-1; perhaps TRBD1 as D (5 bases). The germline CDR1 and CDR2 sequences are SNHLY and FYNNEI. V gave up 11 bases and J gave up 5 bases, with 10 bases separating them. The CDR3 is 11 amino acids. CDR3 DNA sequence: TGTGCCTTACAGGAGAACAATGAGCAGTTCTTC. Its protein product is CALQENNEQFF.

This clonotype was picked up many times. The chain has TRBV12-3 or TRBV12-4 and TRBJ1-2; D perhaps matches TRBD1 (6 bases). Trimming took off 3 bases at V and 8 bases at J, with 10 bases between the two ends. The CDR3 loop spans 12 amino acids. CDR3 nucleotides: TGTGCCAGCAGTTTGGGGGCGGAAGGCTACACCTTC. Translating it yields CASSLGAEGYTF.